This T cell receptor (beta chain) was captured in a study of cytomegalovirus exposure and HLA in healthy donors. Overall study findings and caveats: Rarity characterized most TCR sequences, yet some public TCRs appeared in many donors.

Germline V gene sequence: CDR1 SGHTA, CDR2 FQGNSA. Trimming pared 3 bases from V and 4 bases from J, leaving 13 bases between. This CDR3 spans 15 amino acids. Donors had nominal health at sampling but likely had unrecorded immune exposures. The PCR had 60 Vbeta and 13 Jbeta primers. Per the original methods: There were around 78 million unique TCR beta chains by a later count, and approximately 10 million of them were shared. Clones were read by immunoSEQ multiplex PCR, and TCRdb kept only the in-frame ones, dropping some. The D gene and trimming were derived from the DNA, and the V and J assignments and clone size from that table. The table shows approximately 150,000 clones, with roughly 70% occurring only once. Regarding this clone: Its target is unknown.

This receptor was identified in a woman between 18 and 29 years old in good health and CMV-seropositive. Sequences were obtained from PBMCs. The chain links TRBV7-2 to TRBJ1-3, with D maybe TRBD1 (6 bases). The CDR3 DNA is TGTGCCAGCAGCTTGGATATTGACAGGGGAAACACCATATATTTT. This translates into CASSLDIDRGNTIYF.